Listed below are T cell receptor beta chains from one sample, sequenced in a study of immune evolution from preneoplasia to lung adenocarcinoma. Assay: immunoSEQ multiplex PCR; the TCRdb copy retains only in-frame clones and omits some. The sample includes about 3,700 clones, 85% of them seen just once. The sample was FFPE invasive lung adenocarcinoma tissue. The receptors originated from a person aged 45-65 years with lung adenocarcinoma. Each CDR3 is given with its conserved first and last residue.

v_call	j_call	cdr3_aa
TRBV19	TRBJ2-7	CASSIYGTYSSYEQYF
TRBV4-1	TRBJ2-7	CASSQESFDRGVIYEQYF
TRBV2	TRBJ1-2	CASSALGTHGYTF
TRBV7-9	TRBJ2-1	CASSLSSPPNNEQFF
TRBV10-2	TRBJ2-7	CASTPSGRSYEQYF
TRBV2	TRBJ2-5	CASSDIRDSKQETQYF
TRBV5-1	TRBJ2-7	CASSRDSTSYEQYF
TRBV4-2	TRBJ1-3	CASSAFFGAGQGNTIYF
TRBV11-2	TRBJ1-6	CASSLTGGSSSPLHF
TRBV6-6	TRBJ1-2	CASSLRDRGPYGYTF
TRBV29-1	TRBJ2-3	CSVEGGISDTQYF
TRBV14	TRBJ2-1	CATAAGGNEQFF
TRBV27	TRBJ1-4	CASSLSSTSLQGGEKLFF
TRBV19	TRBJ2-2	CASSTPEATGELFF
TRBV7-9	TRBJ1-4	CASSPRETTNEKLFF
TRBV6-1	TRBJ1-1	CASSEVFRGTEAFF
TRBV28	TRBJ2-5	CATQQLQETQYF
TRBV19	TRBJ1-2	CASSSTGQVYGYTF
TRBV7-9	TRBJ2-7	CASSSGPGITYEQYF
TRBV5-1	TRBJ2-7	CASSNYRRRGDEQYF
TRBV10-3	TRBJ1-3	CAIWEGSSGNTIYF
TRBV6-4	TRBJ1-1	CAGSYRDLMWTEAFF
TRBV14	TRBJ1-4	CASSPGPDEKLFF
TRBV5-1	TRBJ1-4	CASGRQGDEKLFF
TRBV15	TRBJ2-3	CATSRLAGGSTDTQYF
TRBV30	TRBJ1-4	CAWSPATGGPEKLFF
TRBV7-8	TRBJ1-5	CASSAQTLDQPQHF
TRBV9	TRBJ2-3	CASSATGTSTDTQYF
TRBV21-1	TRBJ1-6	CASSKEGQGGNSPLHF
TRBV29-1	TRBJ2-3	CSVEGYTGTERADTQYF
TRBV7-2	TRBJ2-7	CASSFRLAGAEQYF
TRBV6-5	TRBJ2-2	CASSSYRGSTGELFF
TRBV2	TRBJ1-5	CASSQNRGYQPQHF
TRBV5-8	TRBJ2-6	CASSLGRVSGANVLTF
TRBV23-1	TRBJ1-2	CASSTLGQGREIYGYTF
TRBV19	TRBJ1-2	CASNSRIGNGYTF
TRBV5-6	TRBJ1-4	CASSSLAGTDEKLFF
TRBV11-2	TRBJ2-7	CASSLRQDISYEQYF
TRBV30	TRBJ2-5	CAWSPTSGGQETQYF
TRBV7-9	TRBJ1-4	CASSLGGDGEKLFF
TRBV5-4	TRBJ2-3	CASSSPLSEASDTQYF
TRBV6-1	TRBJ1-1	CASLFSLTEAFF
TRBV4-1	TRBJ2-2	CASSPEGTYTGELFF
TRBV9	TRBJ2-1	CASSVVPGEGRANEQFF
TRBV5-5	TRBJ2-6	CASSFWLGRISGANVLTF
TRBV7-2	TRBJ2-5	CASSLVGRSETQYF
TRBV29-1	TRBJ1-1	CSVGGTPKSEAFF
TRBV28	TRBJ2-3	CASSAAGAAGGDTQYF
TRBV10-3	TRBJ2-2	CAIRGGQGRVTGELFF
TRBV9	TRBJ2-7	CASSVAAGDAYEQYF
TRBV4-2	TRBJ2-2	CASSQVVTTGELFF
TRBV6-6	TRBJ1-1	CASSYTTGEDSEAFF
TRBV2	TRBJ2-2	CASSETRRPRFRNTGELFF
TRBV18	TRBJ1-4	CASSMDRLATNEKLFF